The clone carrying this T cell receptor beta chain was counted a few times. Its matching antigen is unknown. The sample comes from a study of CD8 T cells in ankylosing spondylitis. General study results and limits: Reports say disease-linked clones showed up significantly more in matched ankylosing spondylitis synovial fluid. Made up of fewer than 10 highly homologous variants, a TCR beta motif appeared characteristic of ankylosing spondylitis blood. CD8+ disease-linked clones were present at relatively low frequencies in blood.

TCRdb re-analysed the 5' RACE reads in MiXCR, keeping a single row per CDR3 protein. The table lists approximately 190,000 distinct CDR3 sequences, approximately 12% of them singletons. The V end was cut by 0 bases, the J end by 8 bases, with 15 bases between. The CDR3 spans 15 residues. The germline CDR1 and CDR2 sequences are MGHRA and YSYEKL. The rearrangement links TRBV4-1 to TRBJ2-3; D is unresolved. The source of this sequence is a female donor with ankylosing spondylitis or in good health (not recorded which). Material: blood, either unsorted or a sorted T cell fraction (not recorded which). CDR3 nucleotides: TGCGCCAGCAGCCAAGAGGAATCCCTAGGTCTTACGCAGTATTTT. It encodes CASSQEESLGLTQYF.